Listed below are T cell receptor beta chains from one sample, sequenced in a study of cytomegalovirus exposure and HLA in healthy donors. Produced via immunoSEQ multiplex PCR; TCRdb's table is partial and in-frame only. This table holds 100,000 or so clones, around 75% found once. The sequenced material came from PBMCs. These TCRs come from a woman between 18 and 29 years old in good health and CMV-seropositive. The CDR3 runs from the conserved cysteine through the conserved F or W. Each record gives: J gene, D gene, V gene, clone size, CDR3 protein. A D gene is named only where the DNA matches it firmly. Size tells how often a clone was seen (once, few, many) or the class of an expanded clone, and some rows leave it out.

J: TRBJ1-1
D: TRBD1
V: TRBV5-5
size: -
CDR3: CASSSQGDTEAFF

J: TRBJ1-3
D: -
V: TRBV7-9
size: -
CDR3: CASSLDQGFGNTIYF

J: TRBJ2-5
D: TRBD2
V: TRBV5-1
size: -
CDR3: CASRDRGGETQYF

J: TRBJ2-3
D: -
V: TRBV28
size: -
CDR3: CASRPSRDTQYF

J: TRBJ2-1
D: -
V: TRBV15
size: -
CDR3: CATSRVQKEQFF

J: TRBJ2-7
D: TRBD2
V: TRBV7-9
size: -
CDR3: CASSGRGRDAGGPHEQYF

J: TRBJ2-1
D: -
V: TRBV4-2
size: -
CDR3: CASSQDGYNEQFF

J: TRBJ2-1
D: TRBD1
V: TRBV4-1
size: once
CDR3: CASSPRDRGNEQFF

J: TRBJ2-6
D: -
V: TRBV7-6
size: -
CDR3: CASSLQGIAGANVLTF

J: TRBJ1-2
D: -
V: TRBV7-9
size: -
CDR3: CASSLAQGGYGYTF

J: TRBJ1-2
D: -
V: TRBV5-1
size: -
CDR3: CASSSYPTTGFDYGYTF

J: TRBJ2-5
D: TRBD2
V: TRBV2
size: -
CDR3: CASSEWLAGGETQYF

J: TRBJ2-3
D: -
V: TRBV7-9
size: -
CDR3: CASNPQVADTQYF

J: TRBJ2-7
D: TRBD2
V: TRBV6-5
size: few
CDR3: CASRPSGGSYEQYF

J: TRBJ1-2
D: -
V: TRBV27
size: few
CDR3: CAAGWSRATGYTF

J: TRBJ2-3
D: -
V: TRBV28
size: -
CDR3: CASSPGTFTDTQYF

J: TRBJ2-1
D: TRBD2
V: TRBV29-1
size: few
CDR3: CSGGRTPIAGGLYNEQFF

J: TRBJ1-4
D: -
V: TRBV4-1
size: few
CDR3: CASSQGAEKLFF

J: TRBJ2-2
D: -
V: TRBV7-3
size: -
CDR3: CASSSDFSTGELFF

J: TRBJ2-3
D: TRBD2
V: TRBV6-4
size: -
CDR3: CASSEVAGGGTDTQYF

J: TRBJ2-5
D: TRBD2
V: TRBV27
size: -
CDR3: CASLGLAGRQETQYF

J: TRBJ1-2
D: -
V: TRBV19
size: -
CDR3: CASSEGQRYGYTF

J: TRBJ1-4
D: TRBD1
V: TRBV5-4
size: few
CDR3: CASSPTTGGNEKLFF

J: TRBJ1-2
D: -
V: TRBV6-5
size: few
CDR3: CASSPGGGDYGYTF

J: TRBJ2-7
D: -
V: TRBV6-5
size: many
CDR3: CASSYERQGHEQYF

J: TRBJ2-7
D: TRBD2
V: TRBV7-2
size: -
CDR3: CASSLSGSPSYEQYF

J: TRBJ2-1
D: TRBD1
V: TRBV29-1
size: -
CDR3: CSVRGQGSGDEQFF

J: TRBJ1-2
D: -
V: TRBV19
size: once
CDR3: CASSLKSGQNYGYTF

J: TRBJ1-1
D: -
V: TRBV16
size: -
CDR3: CASSQSRGNTEAFF

J: TRBJ1-2
D: -
V: TRBV5-5
size: -
CDR3: CASSLGHSYGYTF

J: TRBJ2-3
D: TRBD2
V: TRBV30
size: -
CDR3: CAWSRTSASRGDTQYF

J: TRBJ2-1
D: TRBD1
V: TRBV19
size: -
CDR3: CASSAGQGPYNEQFF

J: TRBJ2-1
D: TRBD2
V: TRBV5-4
size: -
CDR3: CASSPIGTSGSHEQFF

J: TRBJ2-5
D: TRBD2
V: TRBV28
size: once
CDR3: CASSWGGTQYF

J: TRBJ2-1
D: -
V: TRBV19
size: -
CDR3: CASSPRTGVSSYNEQFF

J: TRBJ1-2
D: TRBD1
V: TRBV30
size: -
CDR3: CAWSVRQGAYGYTF

J: TRBJ2-2
D: -
V: TRBV30
size: -
CDR3: CAWSRLSGVGTGELFF

J: TRBJ2-7
D: TRBD2
V: TRBV14
size: once
CDR3: CASSALTGGAQSYEQYF

J: TRBJ2-1
D: TRBD2
V: TRBV4-1
size: few
CDR3: CASSRGLANEQFF

J: TRBJ2-3
D: TRBD2
V: TRBV27
size: -
CDR3: CASSLSRATITSGTDTQYF

J: TRBJ2-7
D: TRBD2
V: TRBV11-2
size: -
CDR3: CASSLGLAGYEQYF

J: TRBJ2-5
D: -
V: TRBV4-1
size: -
CDR3: CASSQARKETQYF

J: TRBJ2-7
D: TRBD2
V: TRBV27
size: -
CDR3: CASSLKASGSYEQYF

J: TRBJ1-2
D: -
V: TRBV15
size: few
CDR3: CATSRGLAVRTAYGYTF

J: TRBJ2-1
D: -
V: TRBV5-1
size: -
CDR3: CASSLVGQDEQFF

J: TRBJ2-3
D: TRBD2
V: TRBV6-5
size: -
CDR3: CASQRGGRETDTQYF

J: TRBJ2-2
D: TRBD2
V: TRBV9
size: -
CDR3: CASSTTSGANTGELFF

J: TRBJ2-7
D: TRBD2
V: TRBV6-1
size: -
CDR3: CASSEYALGLAHEQYF

J: TRBJ2-7
D: -
V: TRBV4-3
size: -
CDR3: CASSLYLETADFAYEQYF

J: TRBJ1-5
D: TRBD1
V: TRBV19
size: -
CDR3: CASSPGQLNQPQHF

J: TRBJ2-7
D: -
V: TRBV10-2
size: -
CDR3: CASSLTSSYEQYF

J: TRBJ1-5
D: -
V: TRBV10-3
size: -
CDR3: CGSGDGNQPQHF

J: TRBJ1-1
D: TRBD1
V: TRBV6-6
size: once
CDR3: CASSQGQGAEAFF

J: TRBJ1-2
D: -
V: TRBV15
size: -
CDR3: CATSRGHTF